The clone carrying this T cell receptor (beta chain) was counted between two and nine times. As yet, its antigen is unknown. Extracted from the samples, RNA was reverse transcribed into cDNA to serve as the sequencing template. The protocol was immunoSEQ multiplex PCR, while the TCRdb copy is restricted to in-frame clones and leaves out a portion. This sample has fewer than 150,000 clones, with roughly 50% found just once. V lost 5 bases, J lost 5 bases, and 15 bases lay in between. This CDR3 has 14 residues. Germline values: CDR1 MNHEY, CDR2 SVGAGI. The treatment is: oral pan-JAK inhibitor, 5-10 mg twice daily. The data originate from a study of CD8+ T cells in alopecia areata. The study, taken as a whole, reports: Among the top 100, expanded CD8+ clones were significantly decreased by tofacitinib, as was scalp clonality. Tofacitinib did not eliminate many expanded lesional clones from scalp or blood. Patients showed less clear TCR sequence sharing than mice, possibly partly because of HLA diversity.

The chain has TRBV6-5 and TRBJ2-5; either TRBD1 or TRBD2 may fit D (5 bases each). This TCR was sampled from a human donor with alopecia areata. The sequences come from CD4+ T cells sorted from blood, collected at week 24, from a patient treated with tofacitinib. The CDR3 protein is CASSPGTLRETQYF. CDR3 DNA: TGTGCCAGCAGTCCTGGGACCCTTAGGGAGACCCAGTACTTC.